These T cell receptor beta chains were read from a single sample in a study of T cell repertoires in cytomegalovirus infection. TCRdb passed the reads through MiXCR, listing each CDR3 protein once. Among 900,000 to 950,000 distinct CDR3 sequences, 31% were seen once, and the ten largest hold 11% to 15%. Their specific antigens are unknown. The sample here was cultured CD8+ T cells from PBMCs, taken from culture after CMV antigen stimulation. All receptors derive from a human donor in good health (CMV status not recorded). Some clones in this sample may be carry-over from other donors' samples. The conserved cysteine and the conserved F or W are not part of the CDR3 here.

v_gene	CDR3aa
TRBV7-6	ASSSRTGEDTGELF
TRBV12-3/TRBV12-4	ASSSFNTPDGYT
TRBV18	ASSPRGHHYEQY
TRBV6-5	ASSYGGSGPDTQY
TRBV13	ASSQGGGAVLNTEAF
TRBV9	ASKRGERGYGYT
TRBV12-3/TRBV12-4	AVRDRGRTDTQY
TRBV2	ASIRDRDYDQPQH
TRBV12-5	ASGFLPRDGYTDTQY
TRBV15	ATRADSYNEQF
TRBV25-1	ASSEYFGGDNYGYT
TRBV20-1	SAFTGGSGYT
TRBV6-5	ASSQELDRDRLAGQIGMNTEAF
TRBV4-1	ASSQGPWGTGELF
TRBV6-1	ASKTLTVYEQY
TRBV4-2	ASSQDWSQPQH
TRBV27	ASSFRPLKNEKLF
TRBV12-3/TRBV12-4	ASSPRTDRPEETQY
TRBV5-4	ASVAGNTIY
TRBV10-3	AILSVDRGYT
TRBV11-2	ASSLVRSAKNIQY
TRBV7-9	ASSHPGSSETQY
TRBV6-6	ASSYYLSGTDTQY
TRBV7-7	ASSLRWGARETQY
TRBV6-6	ASSYFPGRNQETQY
TRBV6-1	ASSEARTEPNTEAF
TRBV7-9	ASSLATWYNSPLH
TRBV6-2/TRBV6-3	ASDSRRLNTEAF
TRBV20-1	SARPRDRYLYEQY
TRBV20-1	SATGTEGEQF
TRBV6-1	ASCEEWALDRFYGYT
TRBV6-5	ASSYPNEQY
TRBV15	ATSKDRANTEAF
TRBV7-6	ASSSREGRYEQY
TRBV7-9	ASSLSSNEQY
TRBV27	ASSFGGAENEQF
TRBV12-3/TRBV12-4	ASRELDNSAYEQY
TRBV29-1	SVDGFGGGTGELF
TRBV5-1	ASSSEGRTDTQY
TRBV27	ASSLSIYGQSLGGQF
TRBV6-6	ASSYSEGAAGVNTGELF
TRBV27	ASSLLPGQEGQETQY
TRBV4-1	ASTPRAKQETQY
TRBV10-3	ATVTGYGYT
TRBV5-5	ASTLGRAGEQF
TRBV12-3/TRBV12-4	ASSLGPSRLRNTEAF
TRBV12-3/TRBV12-4	ASSPGTPYNEQF
TRBV4-2	ASSQAVLNEQF
TRBV29-1	SVEGTVNTQY